The 5 T cell receptor beta chains listed next were all sequenced from one sample in a study of regulatory T cells in long-lasting Graves disease. Time point described: newly diagnosed GD, antithyroid drugs for less than 3 months. Preparation of the TCR library used RNA extracted from PBMCs. Arm-PCR with iRepertoire HTBI primers amplified the CDR3 regions for these TCR beta libraries. A single record per CDR3 protein comes from TCRdb applying MiXCR to the multiplex PCR reads. The sample has roughly 560,000 distinct CDR3 sequences; around 12% are singletons. These data also formed part of another study, on T cells in Graves' hyperthyroidism and ophthalmopathy.

The sequences come from peripheral blood mononuclear cells (PBMCs), collected at new diagnosis, from a patient treated with antithyroid drugs. These receptors were collected from a woman aged 25 to 39 with Graves disease.

This clonotype has at least ten counts. The CDR3 coding sequence is TGTGCCAGCAGCTTAGCCGGATCCGATGGCTACACCTTC. This sequence encodes CASSLAGSDGYTF. This sequence joins TRBV7-9 and TRBJ1-2; D is ambiguous. CDR1 and CDR2 from the germline V gene are SEHNR and FQNEAQ (reference sequence). The CDR3 is 13 residues long. Deletions cut 0 bases from V and 6 bases from J, with 8 bases between.

In this sample, this clonotype turned up many times. The gene calls are TRBV9 and TRBJ2-3; the match to TRBD2 covers 8 bases. This CDR3 is built from 16 residues. With V trimmed by 0 bases and J by 1 base, 4 bases remained unmatched. Looked up from germline, CDR1 is SGDLS and CDR2 is YYNGEE. In nucleotides, the CDR3 is TGTGCCAGCAGCGTAGCAGCGGGAGACGGCACAGATACGCAGTATTTT. It specifies CASSVAAGDGTDTQYF. Combining the CDR3 with reference TRBV9 and TRBJ2-3 gives the whole variable domain DSGVTQTPKHLITATGQRVTLRCSPRSGDLSVYWYQQSLDQGLQFLIQYYNGEERAKGNILERFSAQQFPDLHSELNLSSLELGDSALYFCASSVAAGDGTDTQYFGPGTRLTVL.

This clonotype has ten or more counts. The CDR3 protein is CASSLSGGWYEQYF. In DNA, the CDR3 is TGTGCCAGCAGTTTATCAGGGGGGTGGTACGAGCAGTACTTC. This rearrangement joins TRBV28 to TRBJ2-7, with D maybe TRBD1 (7 bases). With 1 base removed from V and 4 bases from J, the gap between germline ends came to 11 bases. The CDR3 covers 14 residues. Germline-derived CDR1 and CDR2 are MDHEN and SYDVKM.

This clonotype appeared many times. The J gene is TRBJ2-7, the V gene TRBV5-1, with D tentatively TRBD2 (7 bases). The CDR3 is made up of 15 amino acids. CDR1 and CDR2 (germline): SGHRS, YFSETQ. V was trimmed by 0 bases and J by 9 bases, leaving 19 bases between them. The CDR3 region is CASSLAGDYPTRQYF. Written as DNA, the CDR3 is TGCGCCAGCAGCTTGGCAGGGGACTATCCTACGAGGCAGTACTTC.

Comment on this clonotype: A much larger clone sits a single nucleotide away, making a read error possible. The chain uses TRBV6-2 or TRBV6-3 and TRBJ2-3; D is perhaps TRBD1 or TRBD2 (6 bases each). This CDR3 comprises 18 residues. Germline lookup yields CDR1 MNHEY and CDR2 SVGEGT. V lost 2 bases to trimming and J lost 3 bases, with 21 bases between them. The CDR3 region is CASSYGGVWGAATDTQYF. The CDR3 DNA follows: TGTGCCAGCAGTTACGGGGGCGTGTGGGGGGCGGCGACAGATACGCAGTATTTT.